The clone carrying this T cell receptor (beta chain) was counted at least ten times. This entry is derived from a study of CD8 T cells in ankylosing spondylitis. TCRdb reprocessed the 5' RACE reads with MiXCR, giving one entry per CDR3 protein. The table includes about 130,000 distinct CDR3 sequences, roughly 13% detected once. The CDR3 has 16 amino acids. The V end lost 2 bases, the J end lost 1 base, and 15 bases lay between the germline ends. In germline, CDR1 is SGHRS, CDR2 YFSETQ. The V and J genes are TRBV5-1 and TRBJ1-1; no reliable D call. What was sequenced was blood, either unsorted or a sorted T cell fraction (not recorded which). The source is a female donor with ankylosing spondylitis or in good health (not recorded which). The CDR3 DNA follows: TGCGCCAGCAGCTTTAACGGATTGGCAGCGAACACTGAAGCTTTCTTT. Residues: CASSFNGLAANTEAFF. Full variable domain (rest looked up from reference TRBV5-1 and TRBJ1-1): KAGVTQTPRYLIKTRGQQVTLSCSPISGHRSVSWYQQTPGQGLQFLFEYFSETQRNKGNFPGRFSGRQFSNSRSEMNVSTLELGDSALYLCASSFNGLAANTEAFFGQGTRLTVV.